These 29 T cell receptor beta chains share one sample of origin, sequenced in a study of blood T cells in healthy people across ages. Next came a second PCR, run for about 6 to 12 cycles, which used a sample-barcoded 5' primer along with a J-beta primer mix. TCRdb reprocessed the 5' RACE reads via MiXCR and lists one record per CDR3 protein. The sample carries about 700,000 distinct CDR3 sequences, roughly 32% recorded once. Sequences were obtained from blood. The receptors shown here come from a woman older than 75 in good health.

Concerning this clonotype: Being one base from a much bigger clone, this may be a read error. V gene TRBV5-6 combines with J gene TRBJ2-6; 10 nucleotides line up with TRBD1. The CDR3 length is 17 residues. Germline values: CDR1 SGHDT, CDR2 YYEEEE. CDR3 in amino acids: CASSLGDRGAGADVLTF. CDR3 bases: TGTGCCAGCAGCTTGGGGGACAGGGGCGCTGGGGCCGACGTCCTGACTTTC.

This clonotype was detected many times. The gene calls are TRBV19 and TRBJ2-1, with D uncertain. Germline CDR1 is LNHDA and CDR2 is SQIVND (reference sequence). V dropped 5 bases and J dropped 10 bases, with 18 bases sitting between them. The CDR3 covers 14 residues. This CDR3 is CASSSQDWLREQFF. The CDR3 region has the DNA TGTGCCAGTAGTTCCCAAGACTGGCTAAGGGAGCAGTTCTTC.

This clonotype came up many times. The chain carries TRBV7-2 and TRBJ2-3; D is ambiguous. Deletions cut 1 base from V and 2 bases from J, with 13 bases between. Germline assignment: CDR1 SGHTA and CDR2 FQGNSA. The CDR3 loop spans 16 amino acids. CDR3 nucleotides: TGTGCCAGCAGCTTAGAGGACCCCCGATTCACAGATACGCAGTATTTT. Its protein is CASSLEDPRFTDTQYF.

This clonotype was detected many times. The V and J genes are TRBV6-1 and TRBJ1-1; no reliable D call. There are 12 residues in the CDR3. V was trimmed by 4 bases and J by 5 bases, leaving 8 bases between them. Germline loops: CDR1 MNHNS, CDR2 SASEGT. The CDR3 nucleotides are TGTGCCAGCAGTGGAAGTATAACTGAAGCTTTCTTT. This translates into CASSGSITEAFF.

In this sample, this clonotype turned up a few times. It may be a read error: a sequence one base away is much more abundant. CDR3 in amino acids: CASSETGVPYEQYF. In DNA form, the CDR3 reads TGTGCCAGCAGTGAAACAGGGGTCCCCTACGAGCAGTACTTC. V gene TRBV6-1 combines with J gene TRBJ2-7; TRBD1 agrees at 7 bases. The CDR3 totals 14 residues. CDR1 is MNHNS, CDR2 SASEGT, per germline. J was trimmed by 2 bases and V by 2 bases; bases with no gene match: 3.

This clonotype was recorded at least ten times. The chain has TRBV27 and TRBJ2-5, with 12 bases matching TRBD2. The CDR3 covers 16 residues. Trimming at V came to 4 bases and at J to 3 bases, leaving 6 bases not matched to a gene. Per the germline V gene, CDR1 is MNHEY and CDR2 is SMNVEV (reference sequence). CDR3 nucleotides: TGTGCCAGCAGTTCCCTGACTAGCGGGGGAAAAGAGACCCAGTACTTC. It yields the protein CASSSLTSGGKETQYF.

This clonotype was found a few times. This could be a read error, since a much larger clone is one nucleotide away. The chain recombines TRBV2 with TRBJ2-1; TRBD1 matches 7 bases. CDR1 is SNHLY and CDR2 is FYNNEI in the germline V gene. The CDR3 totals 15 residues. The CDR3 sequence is CAGSSDRASYNEQFF. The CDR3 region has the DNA TGTGCCGGCAGTTCCGACAGGGCATCCTACAATGAGCAGTTCTTC. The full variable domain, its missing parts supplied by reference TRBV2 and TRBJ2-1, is EPEVTQTPSHQVTQMGQEVILRCVPISNHLYFYWYRQILGQKVEFLVSFYNNEISEKSEIFDDQFSVERPDGSNFTLKIRSTKLEDSAMYFCAGSSDRASYNEQFFGPGTRLTVL.

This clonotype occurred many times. CDR3 nucleotide sequence: TGTGCCAGCAGACTTGTCGGAGATACGCAGTATTTT. It encodes CASRLVGDTQYF. J is TRBJ2-3 and V is TRBV5-6; D is ambiguous. V lost 5 bases to trimming and J lost 5 bases, with 9 bases between them. Germline V CDR1 and CDR2: SGHDT, YYEEEE. The CDR3 spans 12 residues.

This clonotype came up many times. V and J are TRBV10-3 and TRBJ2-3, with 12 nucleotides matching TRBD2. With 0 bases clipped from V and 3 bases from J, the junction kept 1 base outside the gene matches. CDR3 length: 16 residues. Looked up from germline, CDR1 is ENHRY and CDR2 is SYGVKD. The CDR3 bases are TGTGCCATCAGTGAGTCAACTAGCGGGGGGACAGATACGCAGTATTTT. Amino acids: CAISESTSGGTDTQYF.

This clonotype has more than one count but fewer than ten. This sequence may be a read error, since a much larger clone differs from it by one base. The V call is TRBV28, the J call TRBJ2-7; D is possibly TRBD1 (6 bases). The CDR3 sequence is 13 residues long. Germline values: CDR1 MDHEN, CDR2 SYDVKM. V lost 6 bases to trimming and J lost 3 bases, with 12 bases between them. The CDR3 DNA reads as TGTGCCAGCAGGGCAGGGGATAACTACGAGCAGTACTTC. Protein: CASRAGDNYEQYF.

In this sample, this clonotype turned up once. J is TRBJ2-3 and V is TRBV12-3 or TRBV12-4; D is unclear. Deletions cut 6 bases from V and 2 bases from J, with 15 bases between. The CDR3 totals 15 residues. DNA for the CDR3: TGTGCCAGCAGCATGTCTGGCGGCTTCACAGATACGCAGTATTTT. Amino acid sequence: CASSMSGGFTDTQYF.

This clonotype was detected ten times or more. Here the CDR3 reads CASSLEGDGGYTF. CDR3 in DNA: TGTGCCAGCAGTTTAGAAGGGGATGGGGGCTACACCTTC. V usage is TRBV12-3 or TRBV12-4 and J usage is TRBJ1-2; tentative D call: TRBD1 (5 bases). The CDR3 length is 13 residues. Trimming took off 1 base at V and 8 bases at J, with 11 bases between the two ends.

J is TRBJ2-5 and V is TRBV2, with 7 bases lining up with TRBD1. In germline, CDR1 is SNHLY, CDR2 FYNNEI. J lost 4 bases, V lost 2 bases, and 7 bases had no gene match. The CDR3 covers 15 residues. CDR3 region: CASSERAGGRETQYF. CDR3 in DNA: TGTGCCAGCAGTGAACGGGCAGGGGGACGAGAGACCCAGTACTTC.

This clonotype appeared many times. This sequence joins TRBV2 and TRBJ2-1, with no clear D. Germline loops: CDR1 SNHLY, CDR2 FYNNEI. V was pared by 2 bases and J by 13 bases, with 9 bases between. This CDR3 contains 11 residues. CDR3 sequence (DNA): TGTGCCAGCAGTGAAACCGGTCCCCAGTTCTTC. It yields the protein CASSETGPQFF.

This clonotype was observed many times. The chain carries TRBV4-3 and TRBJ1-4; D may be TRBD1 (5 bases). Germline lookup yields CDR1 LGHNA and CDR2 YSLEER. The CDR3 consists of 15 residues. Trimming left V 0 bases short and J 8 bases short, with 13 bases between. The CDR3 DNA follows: TGCGCCAGCAGCCAAGATTTGGGACGGGGGGAAAAACTGTTTTTT. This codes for CASSQDLGRGEKLFF.

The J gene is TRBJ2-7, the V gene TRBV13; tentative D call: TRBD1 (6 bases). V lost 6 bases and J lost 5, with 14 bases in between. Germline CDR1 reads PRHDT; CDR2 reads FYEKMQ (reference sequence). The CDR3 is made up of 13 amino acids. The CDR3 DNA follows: TGTGCCAGCAGTTCCGAACCAGGGGACGAGCAGTACTTC. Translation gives CASSSEPGDEQYF.

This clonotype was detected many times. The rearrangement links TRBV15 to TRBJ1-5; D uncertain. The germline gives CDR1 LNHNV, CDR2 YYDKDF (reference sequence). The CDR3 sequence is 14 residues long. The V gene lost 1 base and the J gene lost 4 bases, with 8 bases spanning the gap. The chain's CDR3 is CATSRVRGNQPQHF. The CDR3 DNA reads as TGTGCCACCAGCAGAGTTCGCGGAAATCAGCCCCAGCATTTT. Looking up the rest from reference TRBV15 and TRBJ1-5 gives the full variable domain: DAMVIQNPRYQVTQFGKPVTLSCSQTLNHNVMYWYQQKSSQAPKLLFHYYDKDFNNEADTPDNFQSRRPNTSFCFLDIRSPGLGDTAMYLCATSRVRGNQPQHFGDGTRLSIL.

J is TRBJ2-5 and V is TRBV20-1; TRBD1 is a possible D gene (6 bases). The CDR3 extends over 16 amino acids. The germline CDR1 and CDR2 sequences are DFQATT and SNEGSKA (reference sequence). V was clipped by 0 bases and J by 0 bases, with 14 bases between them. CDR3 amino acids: CSARDSSGVYQETQYF. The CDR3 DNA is TGCAGTGCTAGAGATAGTTCAGGGGTCTACCAAGAGACCCAGTACTTC.

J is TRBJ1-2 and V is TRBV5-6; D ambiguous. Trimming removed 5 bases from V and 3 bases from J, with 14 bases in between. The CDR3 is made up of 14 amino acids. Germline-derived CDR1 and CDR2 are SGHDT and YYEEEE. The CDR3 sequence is CASREWGGDYGYTF. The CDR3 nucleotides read TGTGCCAGCAGGGAGTGGGGAGGAGACTATGGCTACACCTTC.

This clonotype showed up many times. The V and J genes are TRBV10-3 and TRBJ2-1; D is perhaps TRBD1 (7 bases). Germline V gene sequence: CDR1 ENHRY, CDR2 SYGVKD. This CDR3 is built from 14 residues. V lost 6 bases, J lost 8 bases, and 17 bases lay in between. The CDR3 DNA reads TGTGCCATCAGGGGGGGACAGAGGGTTGATGAGCAGTTCTTC. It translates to CAIRGGQRVDEQFF.

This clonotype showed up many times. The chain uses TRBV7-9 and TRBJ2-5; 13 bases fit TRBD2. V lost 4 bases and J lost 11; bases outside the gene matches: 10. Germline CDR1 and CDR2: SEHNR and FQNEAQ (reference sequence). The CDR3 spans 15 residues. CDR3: CASSSTSGGAREQYF. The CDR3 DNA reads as TGTGCCAGCAGCTCTACTAGCGGGGGGGCCAGGGAGCAGTACTTC.

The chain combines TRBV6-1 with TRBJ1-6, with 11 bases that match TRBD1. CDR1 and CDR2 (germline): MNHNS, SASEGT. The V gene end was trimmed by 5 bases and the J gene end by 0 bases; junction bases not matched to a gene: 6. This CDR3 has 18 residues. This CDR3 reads CASSRGTGGSSYNSPLHF. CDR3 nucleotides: TGTGCCAGCAGTCGCGGGACAGGGGGTAGCTCCTATAATTCACCCCTCCACTTT.

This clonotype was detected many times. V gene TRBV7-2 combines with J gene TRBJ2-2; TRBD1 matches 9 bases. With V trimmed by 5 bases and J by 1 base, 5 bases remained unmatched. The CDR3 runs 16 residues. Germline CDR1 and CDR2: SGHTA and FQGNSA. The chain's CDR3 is CASSAYRGRNTGELFF. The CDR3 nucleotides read TGTGCCAGCAGCGCTTACAGGGGGCGGAACACCGGGGAGCTGTTTTTT.

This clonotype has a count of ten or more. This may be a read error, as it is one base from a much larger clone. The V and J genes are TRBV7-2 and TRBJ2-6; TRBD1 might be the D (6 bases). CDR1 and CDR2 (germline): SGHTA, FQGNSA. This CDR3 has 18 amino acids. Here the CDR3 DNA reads TGTGCCAGCAGCTTAGAAGGCAGGGGTAGCTCTGGGGCCAACGTCCGGACTTTC. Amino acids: CASSLEGRGSSGANVRTF.

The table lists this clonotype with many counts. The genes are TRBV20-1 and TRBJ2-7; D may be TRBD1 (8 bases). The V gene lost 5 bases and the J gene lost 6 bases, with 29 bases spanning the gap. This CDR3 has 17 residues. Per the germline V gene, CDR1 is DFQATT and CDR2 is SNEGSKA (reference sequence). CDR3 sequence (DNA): TGCAGTGCTTCTACTACTAACAGGGGGGGGGTATCGGCCGAGCAGTACTTC. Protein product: CSASTTNRGGVSAEQYF.

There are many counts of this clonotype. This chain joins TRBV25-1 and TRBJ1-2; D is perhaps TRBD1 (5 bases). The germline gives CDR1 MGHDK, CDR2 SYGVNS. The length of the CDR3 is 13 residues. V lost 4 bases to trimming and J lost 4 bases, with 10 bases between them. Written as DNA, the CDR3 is TGTGCCAGCAGTGGGAACACAGGCTATGGCTACACCTTC. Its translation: CASSGNTGYGYTF.

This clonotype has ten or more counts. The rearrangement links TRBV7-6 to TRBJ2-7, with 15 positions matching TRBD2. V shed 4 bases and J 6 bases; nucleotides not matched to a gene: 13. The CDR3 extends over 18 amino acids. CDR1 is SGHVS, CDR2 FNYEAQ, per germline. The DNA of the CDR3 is TGTGCCAGCAGCTCGCTTCCCTCCGGACTAGCGGGGGGGCTCGAGCAGTACTTC. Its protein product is CASSSLPSGLAGGLEQYF.

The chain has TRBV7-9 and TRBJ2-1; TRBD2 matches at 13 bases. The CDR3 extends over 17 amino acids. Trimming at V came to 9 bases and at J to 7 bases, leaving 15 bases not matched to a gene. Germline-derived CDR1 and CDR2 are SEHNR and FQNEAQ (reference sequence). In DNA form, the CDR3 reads TGTGCCAGTAGTAAGGCACCGGGACTAGCGGGGTCTAATGAGCAGTTCTTC. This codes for CASSKAPGLAGSNEQFF.

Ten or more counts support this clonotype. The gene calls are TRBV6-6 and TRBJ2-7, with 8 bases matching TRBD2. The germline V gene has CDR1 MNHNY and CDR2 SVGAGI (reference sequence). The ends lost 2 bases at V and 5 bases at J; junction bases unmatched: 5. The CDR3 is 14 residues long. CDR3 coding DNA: TGTGCCAGCAGTTACCGGGGGGGCTACAACGAGCAGTACTTC. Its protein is CASSYRGGYNEQYF.